The 24 T cell receptor beta chains below come from one sample, sequenced in a study of OX40 agonist ivuxolimab in advanced cancers. This table comes from immunoSEQ multiplex PCR, and its TCRdb copy is limited to in-frame clones, with some not included. Among about 36,000 clones, 70% to 80% were seen once, and the ten largest hold around a fifth. Sequencing was performed on CD4+ or CD8+ T cells sorted from blood, taken in a trial of the OX40 agonist ivuxolimab. These receptors came from an adult with an advanced solid tumor such as melanoma, head and neck, liver or kidney cancer.

V usage is TRBV30 and J usage is TRBJ2-5; 7 nucleotides align to TRBD1. J lost 5 bases, V lost 3 bases, and 6 bases had no gene match. CDR3 length equals 13 residues. The V gene's germline CDR1 is GTSNPN and CDR2 SVGIG (reference sequence). CDR3 region: CAWRQGNLETQYF. Written as DNA, the CDR3 is TGTGCCTGGAGACAGGGGAACTTGGAGACCCAGTACTTC.

The chain employs TRBV2 and TRBJ2-5; the D gene could be TRBD1 or TRBD2 (5 bases each). The J call may be mistaken, given a closer DNA end match to TRBJ2-7. Germline V gene sequence: CDR1 SNHLY, CDR2 FYNNEI. This CDR3 region has 14 residues. The CDR3 is CASDEGLSSYEQYF. The CDR3 coding sequence is TGTGCCAGCGATGAGGGGCTGAGCTCCTACGAGCAGTACTTC.

The chain employs TRBV5-6 and TRBJ2-2, with no clear D. V was cut by 1 base and J by 3 bases, with 7 bases left in between. The germline CDR1 and CDR2 sequences are SGHDT and YYEEEE. The CDR3 is 14 residues long. CDR3 nucleotide sequence: TGTGCCAGCAGCTTGCACGGAGACACCGGGGAGCTGTTTTTT. Residues: CASSLHGDTGELFF.

CDR3 sequence (DNA): TGCGCCAGCAGCCTTATCGTACGGGGGGGGAACAATGAGCAGTTCTTC. Translated, it gives CASSLIVRGGNNEQFF. The J gene is TRBJ2-1, the V gene TRBV4-1, with 8 nucleotides matching TRBD2. This CDR3 contains 16 residues. CDR1 MGHRA and CDR2 YSYEKL come from the germline V gene. J lost 5 bases, V lost 4 bases, and 10 bases had no gene match.

The chain uses TRBV10-3 and TRBJ2-1; 8 bases align to TRBD2. The CDR3 covers 15 residues. The J segment lost 1 base and the V segment lost 3 bases, leaving 2 bases of the junction unmatched. Germline CDR1 ENHRY, CDR2 SYGVKD. Here the CDR3 DNA reads TGTGCCATCAGTGACGGGGGGGCTTCCTACAATGAGCAGTTCTTC. Protein: CAISDGGASYNEQFF.

The table lists this clone with a count of one. J is TRBJ2-1 and V is TRBV9, with TRBD2 identical over 7 bases. The CDR3 sequence is 15 residues long. V shed 6 bases, J shed 2 bases, and the junction held 8 bases outside the gene matches. Looked up from germline, CDR1 is SGDLS and CDR2 is YYNGEE. The CDR3 DNA reads TGTGCCAGCAACAGGTGGGAGGGTCCCTACAATGAGCAGTTCTTC. Its translation is CASNRWEGPYNEQFF. Full variable domain (remainder filled in from reference TRBV9 and TRBJ2-1): DSGVTQTPKHLITATGQRVTLRCSPRSGDLSVYWYQQSLDQGLQFLIQYYNGEERAKGNILERFSAQQFPDLHSELNLSSLELGDSALYFCASNRWEGPYNEQFFGPGTRLTVL.

This sequence joins TRBV7-9 and TRBJ2-1, with D hard to call. The germline gives CDR1 SEHNR, CDR2 FQNEAQ (reference sequence). V lost 2 bases, J lost 9 bases, and 11 bases lay in between. The CDR3 covers 13 residues. The CDR3 bases are TGTGCCAGCAGCTTATTGAACCACCCTGAGCAGTTCTTC. As protein: CASSLLNHPEQFF.

The chain joins TRBV5-1 to TRBJ2-7; possible D gene TRBD2, 5 bases. There are 11 residues in the CDR3. Germline V lookup: CDR1 SGHRS, CDR2 YFSETQ. Trimming stripped 7 bases from V and 7 bases from J, with 12 bases between. CDR3 loop: CASQVSGEQYF. The CDR3 DNA follows: TGCGCCAGCCAGGTGTCGGGGGAGCAGTACTTC.

The chain joins TRBV7-2 to TRBJ2-1, with TRBD2 as a possible D gene (6 bases). CDR3 length: 15 residues. Trimming left V 2 bases short and J 7 bases short, with 15 bases between. The V gene's germline CDR1 is SGHTA and CDR2 FQGNSA. Written as DNA, the CDR3 is TGTGCCAGCAGCTTATACCCGGGAGTGTGGAATGAGCAGTTCTTC. It specifies CASSLYPGVWNEQFF.

This chain connects TRBV10-3 to TRBJ1-2, with 7 bases fitting TRBD1. Germline V gene sequence: CDR1 ENHRY, CDR2 SYGVKD. Losses at the gene ends were 4 bases for V and 6 bases for J; bases not matched to a gene: 14. This CDR3 is 16 amino acids long. CDR3: CAISAGRQRQGNGYTF. CDR3 DNA sequence: TGTGCCATCAGTGCTGGCAGGCAAAGACAGGGAAATGGCTACACCTTC.

This clone ranks as medium-sized. The V gene is TRBV9, the J gene TRBJ2-2; D is unclear. CDR3 length equals 14 residues. Trimming took 3 bases from V and 3 from J, leaving 9 bases between them. Looked up from germline, CDR1 is SGDLS and CDR2 is YYNGEE. CDR3 DNA sequence: TGTGCCAGCAGCGCAGGTGAGGACACCGGGGAGCTGTTTTTT. Translation gives CASSAGEDTGELFF.

This clone showed up just a few times. The J gene is TRBJ1-5, the V gene TRBV5-6, with 9 bases fitting TRBD1. The CDR3 contains 17 residues. With V trimmed by 0 bases and J by 3 bases, 7 bases remained unmatched. CDR1 and CDR2 from the germline V gene are SGHDT and YYEEEE. The CDR3 DNA reads TGTGCCAGCAGCTTGGGTCCGGGACAGGGTGACAATCAGCCCCAGCATTTT. Its translation is CASSLGPGQGDNQPQHF.

This clone was found a few times. V is TRBV7-8 and J is TRBJ2-1, with a possible D match to TRBD2 (6 bases). This CDR3 has 17 amino acids. The germline V gene encodes CDR1 SGHVS and CDR2 FQNEAQ. V was trimmed by 4 bases and J by 7 bases, leaving 23 bases between them. The CDR3 DNA reads TGTGCCAGCAGCTCAAATTCTTTCCGGACGGAGGGGAATGAGCAGTTCTTC. Translated, it gives CASSSNSFRTEGNEQFF.

This chain joins TRBV11-2 and TRBJ1-1; 10 nucleotides match TRBD1. The germline gives CDR1 SGHAT, CDR2 FQNNGV. CDR3 length: 16 residues. V was clipped by 4 bases and J by 6 bases; unmatched bases: 11. The DNA of the CDR3 is TGTGCCAGCAGCTCCGGGACAGGGGCTAGTTTCGCTGAAGCTTTCTTT. It is translated as CASSSGTGASFAEAFF.

In this sample, this clone is medium-sized. This chain links TRBV28 with TRBJ2-7, with a weak D call TRBD2 (5 bases). Trimming took 7 bases from V and 3 from J, leaving 16 bases between them. CDR3 length: 14 amino acids. Germline lookup yields CDR1 MDHEN and CDR2 SYDVKM. CDR3 region: CASTSTGTLYEQYF. CDR3 in DNA: TGTGCCAGCACCTCTACGGGAACCCTCTACGAGCAGTACTTC.

This chain links TRBV2 with TRBJ2-5; no firm D call. Germline V gene sequence: CDR1 SNHLY, CDR2 FYNNEI. Trimming shortened V by 0 bases and J by 4 bases, and 12 bases separated the two germline ends. The CDR3 consists of 15 residues. The DNA for the CDR3 is TGTGCCAGCAGTGAAGCGGGCCAGCTGGGAGAGACCCAGTACTTC. Protein product: CASSEAGQLGETQYF.

The chain couples TRBV28 to TRBJ1-4; 8 bases are a match to TRBD1. CDR3 length: 14 residues. The trim removed 3 bases at V and 7 bases at J, leaving 4 bases unmatched. Germline V gene data show CDR1 as MDHEN and CDR2 as SYDVKM. The CDR3 DNA follows: TGTGCCAGCAGTTTGGGCAGGGGGCTTGAAAAACTGTTTTTT. Translation gives CASSLGRGLEKLFF.

The sample holds a few counts of this clone. This chain links TRBV19 with TRBJ1-1; D remains unclear. The V gene lost 1 base and the J gene lost 1 base, with 7 bases spanning the gap. The germline V gene encodes CDR1 LNHDA and CDR2 SQIVND (reference sequence). The CDR3 consists of 14 residues. The CDR3 DNA reads as TGTGCCAGTAGTATAGGCACGGGGAACACTGAAGCTTTCTTT. Amino acid sequence: CASSIGTGNTEAFF.

This clone has a handful of counts. The chain links TRBV5-4 to TRBJ2-1, with a possible D match to TRBD2 (6 bases). Germline V CDR1 and CDR2: SGHNT, YYREEE (reference sequence). This CDR3 has 16 amino acids. Trimming took 2 bases from V and 9 from J, leaving 21 bases between them. Written as DNA, the CDR3 is TGTGCCAGCAGCTTTGTTGGGGCTGGGGGGTATGCTGAGCAGTTCTTC. Protein sequence: CASSFVGAGGYAEQFF. Together with reference TRBV5-4 and TRBJ2-1, the CDR3 gives the full variable domain: ETGVTQSPTHLIKTRGQQVTLRCSSQSGHNTVSWYQQALGQGPQFIFQYYREEENGRGNFPPRFSGLQFPNYSSELNVNALELDDSALYLCASSFVGAGGYAEQFFGPGTRLTVL.

The chain uses TRBV25-1 and TRBJ2-5; TRBD1 or TRBD2 may be the D gene (5 bases each). Per the germline V gene, CDR1 is MGHDK and CDR2 is SYGVNS. The CDR3 spans 15 residues. The V and J ends lost 1 base and 4 bases respectively, with 13 bases between them. The CDR3: CASSEWTGPTETQYF. The CDR3 nucleotides read TGTGCCAGCAGTGAATGGACGGGGCCCACAGAGACCCAGTACTTC.

The J gene is TRBJ2-7, the V gene TRBV10-1, with 10 bases fitting TRBD2. Germline loops: CDR1 WNHNN, CDR2 SYGVQD (reference sequence). The CDR3 has 19 residues. With 3 bases clipped from V and 3 bases from J, the junction kept 17 bases outside the gene matches. CDR3 sequence (DNA): TGCGCCAGCAGTGATGAGGCGGGTGAAACTTTAGCGGGAGGCTACGAGCAGTACTTC. Encoded protein: CASSDEAGETLAGGYEQYF.

V usage is TRBV7-9 and J usage is TRBJ2-3; 10 nucleotides line up with TRBD2. The CDR3 length is 15 residues. The J segment lost 6 bases and the V segment lost 3 bases, leaving 6 bases of the junction unmatched. Germline V gene lookup returns CDR1 SEHNR and CDR2 FQNEAQ (reference sequence). CDR3 sequence (DNA): TGTGCCAGCAGCTTTCTAGCGGGAGCTGTGGATACGCAGTATTTT. It yields the protein CASSFLAGAVDTQYF.

The CDR3 nucleotides are TGTGCCAGCAGCGTAGGAGGGTTATACAATGAGCAGTTCTTC. It is translated as CASSVGGLYNEQFF. The chain recombines TRBV9 with TRBJ2-1; TRBD2 is a possible D gene (5 bases). V gave up 0 bases and J gave up 4 bases, with 8 bases separating them. Looked up from germline, CDR1 is SGDLS and CDR2 is YYNGEE. The CDR3 totals 14 residues.

This chain links TRBV5-1 with TRBJ2-3; either TRBD1 or TRBD2 may fit D (5 bases each). In germline, CDR1 is SGHRS, CDR2 YFSETQ. Trimming pared 4 bases from V and 2 bases from J, leaving 11 bases between. The CDR3 sequence is 14 residues long. As DNA, the CDR3 is TGCGCCAGCAGCGAAGGGACCTACACAGATACGCAGTATTTT. The encoded protein is CASSEGTYTDTQYF.